This T cell receptor beta chain was sequenced in a study of blood T cells in healthy people across ages. It was with a sample-barcoded 5' primer and a J-beta primer mix that a second PCR of roughly 7 to 12 cycles was run. TCRdb reprocessed the 5' RACE reads via MiXCR and lists one record per CDR3 protein. The repertoire consists of around 1,600,000 distinct CDR3 sequences, with about 42% occurring once and the leading ten covering about 4%. Study-level findings and limits: Older age coincided with a roughly linear decline in TCR beta diversity per million T cells.

Concerning this clonotype: As yet, its antigen is unknown. One end of the junction fails to match germline, which may point to a read error.

Looked up from germline, CDR1 is MNHEY and CDR2 is SVGEGT. The CDR3 sequence is 16 residues long. The TCR sequence derives from a woman younger than 30 in good health. Sequences were obtained from blood. The rearrangement joins TRBV6-2 or TRBV6-3 to TRBJ1-2; D is unclear. The DNA of the CDR3 is TGTGCCAGCAGTCGACTCTTAAACCGTGCTAACTATGACTACACCTTC. This translates into CASSRLLNRANYDYTF.